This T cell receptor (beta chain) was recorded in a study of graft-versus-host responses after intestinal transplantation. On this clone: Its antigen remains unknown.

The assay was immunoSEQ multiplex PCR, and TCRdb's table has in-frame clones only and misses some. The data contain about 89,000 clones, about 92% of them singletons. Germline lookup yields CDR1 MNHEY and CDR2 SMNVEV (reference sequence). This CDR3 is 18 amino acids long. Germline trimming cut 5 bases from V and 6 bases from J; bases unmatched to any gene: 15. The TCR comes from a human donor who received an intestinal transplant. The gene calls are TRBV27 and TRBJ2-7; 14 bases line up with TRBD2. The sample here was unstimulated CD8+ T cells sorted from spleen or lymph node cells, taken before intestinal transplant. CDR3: CASSLRLAGGPYLSEQYF. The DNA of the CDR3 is TGTGCCAGCAGTCTCCGACTAGCGGGGGGGCCATACCTCTCCGAGCAGTACTTC.